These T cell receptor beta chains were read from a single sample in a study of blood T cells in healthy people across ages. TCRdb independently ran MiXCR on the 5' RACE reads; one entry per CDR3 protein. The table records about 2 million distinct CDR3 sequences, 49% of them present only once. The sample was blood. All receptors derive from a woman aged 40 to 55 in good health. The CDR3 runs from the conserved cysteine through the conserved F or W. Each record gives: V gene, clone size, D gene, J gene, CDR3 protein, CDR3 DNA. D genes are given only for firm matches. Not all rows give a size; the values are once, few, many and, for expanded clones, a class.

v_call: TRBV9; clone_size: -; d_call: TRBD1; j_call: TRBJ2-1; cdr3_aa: CASSPRTGQFYNGQFF; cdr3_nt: TGTGCCAGCAGCCCCCGGACAGGGCAATTTTACAATGGGCAGTTCTTC
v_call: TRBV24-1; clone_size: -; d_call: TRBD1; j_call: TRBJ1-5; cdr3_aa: CATSESGTGMVNQPQHF; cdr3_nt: TGTGCCACCAGTGAATCCGGGACAGGGATGGTGAATCAGCCCCAGCATTTT
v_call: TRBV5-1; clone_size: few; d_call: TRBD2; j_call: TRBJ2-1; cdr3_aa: CASRRGVAGGSGNEQFF; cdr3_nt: TGCGCCAGCCGCCGAGGGGTAGCGGGGGGGTCCGGCAATGAGCAGTTCTTC
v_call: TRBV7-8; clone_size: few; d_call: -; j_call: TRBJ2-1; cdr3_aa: CASSQTRERNEQFF; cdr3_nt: TGTGCCAGCAGCCAGACTAGGGAGAGGAATGAGCAGTTCTTC
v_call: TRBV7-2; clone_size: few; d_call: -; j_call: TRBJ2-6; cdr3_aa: CASTGPENVLTF; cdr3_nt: TGTGCCAGCACGGGACCTGAGAACGTCCTGACTTTC
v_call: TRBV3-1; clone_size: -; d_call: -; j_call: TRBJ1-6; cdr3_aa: CASSQRKSSPLHF; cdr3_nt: TGTGCCAGCAGCCAACGGAAAAGTTCACCCCTCCACTTT
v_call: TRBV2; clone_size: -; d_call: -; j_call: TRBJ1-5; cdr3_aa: CASSTEYSNQPQHF; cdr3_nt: TGTGCCAGCTCCACGGAGTATAGCAATCAGCCCCAGCATTTT
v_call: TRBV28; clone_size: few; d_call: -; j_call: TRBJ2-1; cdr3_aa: CASSFAYRNNEQFF; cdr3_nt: TGTGCCAGCAGTTTCGCGTACCGCAACAATGAGCAGTTCTTC
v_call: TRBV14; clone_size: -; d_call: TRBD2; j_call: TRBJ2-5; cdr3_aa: CASNRILAVQGTQYF; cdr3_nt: TGTGCCAGCAACCGGATACTAGCGGTACAAGGGACCCAGTACTTC
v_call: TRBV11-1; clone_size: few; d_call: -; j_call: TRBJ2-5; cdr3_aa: CASSPTGQKETQYF; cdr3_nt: TGTGCCAGCAGCCCGACCGGACAGAAAGAGACCCAGTACTTC
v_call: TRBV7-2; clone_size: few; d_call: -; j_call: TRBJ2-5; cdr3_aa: CASSSTGLKETQYF; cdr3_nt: TGTGCCAGCAGTTCGACAGGTTTGAAAGAGACCCAGTACTTC
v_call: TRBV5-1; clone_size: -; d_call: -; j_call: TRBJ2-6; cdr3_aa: CASGGHSGANVLTF; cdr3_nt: TGCGCCAGCGGAGGGCACTCTGGGGCCAACGTCCTGACTTTC
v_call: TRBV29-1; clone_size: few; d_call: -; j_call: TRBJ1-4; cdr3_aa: CSVEREKLFF; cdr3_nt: TGCAGCGTTGAGCGTGAAAAACTGTTTTTT
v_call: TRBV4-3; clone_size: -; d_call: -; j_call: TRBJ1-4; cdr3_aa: CASSPLGNEKLFF; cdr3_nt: TGCGCCAGCAGCCCGTTGGGTAATGAAAAACTGTTTTTT
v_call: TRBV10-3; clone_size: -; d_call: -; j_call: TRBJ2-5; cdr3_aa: CAIAPAGEVETQYF; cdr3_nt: TGTGCCATCGCCCCTGCAGGGGAGGTGGAGACCCAGTACTTC
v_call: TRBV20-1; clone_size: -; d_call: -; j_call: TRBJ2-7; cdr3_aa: CSAVTQVSSYEQYF; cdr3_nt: TGCAGTGCCGTGACACAGGTTAGCTCCTACGAGCAGTACTTC
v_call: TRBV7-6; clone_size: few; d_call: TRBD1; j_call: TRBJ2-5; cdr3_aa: CASRAGGEETQYF; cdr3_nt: TGTGCCAGCCGTGCAGGGGGCGAGGAGACCCAGTACTTC
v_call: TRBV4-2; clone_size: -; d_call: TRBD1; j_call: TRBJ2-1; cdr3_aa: CASSHGDRNVYNEQFF; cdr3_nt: TGTGCCAGCAGCCATGGGGACAGGAACGTTTACAATGAGCAGTTCTTC
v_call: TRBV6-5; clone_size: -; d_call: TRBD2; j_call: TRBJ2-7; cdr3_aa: CASSKGLAGGYEQYF; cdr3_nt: TGTGCCAGCAGTAAGGGACTAGCGGGGGGTTACGAGCAGTACTTC
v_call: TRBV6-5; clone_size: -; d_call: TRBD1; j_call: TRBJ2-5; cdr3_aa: CASRHSGGVRETQYF; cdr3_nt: TGTGCCAGCAGGCATTCAGGGGGCGTTAGAGAGACCCAGTACTTC
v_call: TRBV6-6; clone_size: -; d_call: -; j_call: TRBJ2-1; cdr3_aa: CASKSNRDRGGNEQFF; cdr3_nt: TGTGCCAGCAAATCAAACCGGGACCGAGGGGGGAATGAGCAGTTCTTC
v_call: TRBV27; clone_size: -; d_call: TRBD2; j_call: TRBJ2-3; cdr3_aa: CASRSGGTTDTQYF; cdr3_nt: TGTGCCAGCAGGAGCGGGGGGACCACAGATACGCAGTATTTT
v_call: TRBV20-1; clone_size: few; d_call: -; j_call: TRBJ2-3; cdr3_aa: CSAQIADTQYF; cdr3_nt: TGCAGTGCCCAAATCGCAGATACGCAGTATTTT
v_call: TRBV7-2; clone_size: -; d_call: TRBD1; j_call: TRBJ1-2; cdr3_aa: CASSLSGQLFTGGYTF; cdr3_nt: TGTGCCAGCAGCTTATCGGGACAGCTTTTTACCGGAGGCTACACCTTC
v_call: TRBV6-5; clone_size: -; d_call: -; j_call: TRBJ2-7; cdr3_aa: CASRADPQGWGEQYF; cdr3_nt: TGTGCCAGCAGGGCCGACCCACAGGGTTGGGGCGAGCAGTACTTC
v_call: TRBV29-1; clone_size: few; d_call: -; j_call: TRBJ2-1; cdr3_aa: CSVEGWRNYNEQFF; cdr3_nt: TGCAGCGTTGAAGGATGGCGGAACTACAATGAGCAGTTCTTC
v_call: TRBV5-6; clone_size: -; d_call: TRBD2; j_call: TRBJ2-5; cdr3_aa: CASSPGLAEVGNEQYF; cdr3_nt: TGTGCCAGCAGCCCGGGACTAGCGGAAGTAGGGAATGAGCAGTACTTC
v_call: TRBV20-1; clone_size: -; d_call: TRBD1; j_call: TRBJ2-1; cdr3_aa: CSATRQGMGETQFF; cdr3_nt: TGCAGTGCTACCAGACAGGGGATGGGGGAGACCCAGTTCTTC
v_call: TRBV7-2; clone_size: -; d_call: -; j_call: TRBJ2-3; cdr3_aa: CASSGRTASTDTQYF; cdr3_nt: TGTGCCAGCAGCGGCCGGACAGCCAGCACAGATACGCAGTATTTT
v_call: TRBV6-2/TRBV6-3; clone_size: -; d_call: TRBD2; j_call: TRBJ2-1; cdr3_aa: CASSPGTSYDNEQFF; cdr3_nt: TGTGCCAGCAGCCCCGGGACTAGCTACGACAATGAGCAGTTCTTC
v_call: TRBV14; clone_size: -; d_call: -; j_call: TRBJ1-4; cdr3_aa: CASSQGSTRNEKLFF; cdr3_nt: TGTGCCAGCAGCCAAGGTTCCACACGCAATGAAAAACTGTTTTTT
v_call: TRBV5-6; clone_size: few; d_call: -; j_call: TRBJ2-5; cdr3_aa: CASSPTGIETQYF; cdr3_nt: TGTGCCAGCAGCCCTACAGGGATTGAGACCCAGTACTTC
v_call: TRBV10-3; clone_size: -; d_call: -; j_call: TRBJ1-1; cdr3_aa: CAISEPMGRTEAFF; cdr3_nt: TGTGCCATCAGTGAGCCGATGGGGCGCACTGAAGCTTTCTTT
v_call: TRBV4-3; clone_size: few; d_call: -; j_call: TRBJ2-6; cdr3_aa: CASSQRWDVLTF; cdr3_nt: TGCGCCAGCAGCCAACGGTGGGATGTCCTGACTTTC
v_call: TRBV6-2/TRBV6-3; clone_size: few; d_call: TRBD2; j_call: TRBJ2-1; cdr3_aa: CASSYSQRGGFDNEQFF; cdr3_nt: TGTGCCAGCAGTTACTCGCAGCGGGGGGGCTTCGACAATGAGCAGTTCTTC
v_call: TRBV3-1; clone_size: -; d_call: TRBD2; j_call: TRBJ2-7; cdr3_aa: CASSRGLADSYEQYF; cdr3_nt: TGTGCCAGCAGCCGTGGACTAGCGGACTCCTACGAGCAGTACTTC
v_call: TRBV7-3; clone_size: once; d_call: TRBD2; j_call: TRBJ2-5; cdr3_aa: CASSLSMTSGDQETQYF; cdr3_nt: TGTGCCAGCAGCTTATCGATGACTAGCGGGGACCAAGAGACCCAGTACTTC
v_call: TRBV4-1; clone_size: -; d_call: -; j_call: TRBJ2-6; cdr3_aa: CASSQDPGTLISGANVLTF; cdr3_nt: TGCGCCAGCAGCCAAGATCCCGGGACATTGATCTCTGGGGCCAACGTCCTGACTTTC
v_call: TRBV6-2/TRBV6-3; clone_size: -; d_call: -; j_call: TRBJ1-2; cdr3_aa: CASTRTVGAYGYSF; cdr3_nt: TGTGCCAGCACAAGGACGGTAGGGGCCTATGGCTACTCCTTC